The 21 T cell receptor beta chains listed next were all sequenced from one sample in a study of cytomegalovirus exposure and HLA in healthy donors. 60 Vbeta and 13 Jbeta primers were used in PCR. Sequencing was performed with immunoSEQ multiplex PCR; in TCRdb, only in-frame clones are kept and a portion is missing. The repertoire includes 180,000 or so clones, approximately 78% of them detected once, and 6.5% sits in the top ten. Specimen: PBMCs. These receptors were obtained from a woman in her forties or fifties in good health and CMV-seropositive.

The chain combines TRBV7-9 with TRBJ2-7, with 7 bases identical to TRBD1. Germline trimming cut 5 bases from V and 5 bases from J; bases unmatched to any gene: 9. CDR3 length: 14 amino acids. The germline V gene has CDR1 SEHNR and CDR2 FQNEAQ (reference sequence). The DNA of the CDR3 is TGTGCCAGCAGCCGGGACAGCCCCCCGGACGAGCAGTACTTC. Its translation: CASSRDSPPDEQYF. The complete variable domain, with remaining parts taken from reference TRBV7-9 and TRBJ2-7, reads DTGVSQNPRHKITKRGQNVTFRCDPISEHNRLYWYRQTLGQGPEFLTYFQNEAQLEKSRLLSDRFSAERPKGSFSTLEIQRTEQGDSAMYLCASSRDSPPDEQYFGPGTRLTVT.

CDR3 sequence reads: CASSPLRVRDENEQYF. The CDR3 bases are TGTGCCAGCAGCCCCCTCAGGGTGCGCGATGAGAACGAGCAGTACTTC. The rearrangement links TRBV28 to TRBJ2-7, with a possible D match to TRBD1 (5 bases). The CDR3 has 16 residues. Germline V CDR1 and CDR2: MDHEN, SYDVKM. The V end lost 6 bases, the J end lost 5 bases, and 23 bases lay between the germline ends. Full variable domain (rest looked up from reference TRBV28 and TRBJ2-7): DVKVTQSSRYLVKRTGEKVFLECVQDMDHENMFWYRQDPGLGLRLIYFSYDVKMKEKGDIPEGYSVSREKKERFSLILESASTNQTSMYLCASSPLRVRDENEQYFGPGTRLTVT.

This chain joins TRBV7-2 and TRBJ1-3; weak D call: TRBD1 (6 bases). The CDR3 is 17 residues long. Germline lookup yields CDR1 SGHTA and CDR2 FQGNSA. V gave up 5 bases and J gave up 2 bases, with 19 bases separating them. CDR3 sequence: CASSLRTGKLAGNTIYF. DNA of the CDR3: TGTGCCAGCAGCCTACGAACAGGGAAACTCGCTGGAAACACCATATATTTT.

The chain recombines TRBV19 with TRBJ1-4, with TRBD1 matching 11 bases. CDR3 length equals 15 residues. Germline V gene sequence: CDR1 LNHDA, CDR2 SQIVND (reference sequence). V shed 4 bases, J shed 10 bases, and the junction held 8 bases outside the gene matches. CDR3 coding DNA: TGTGCCAGTAGTACCCCCGGGACAGGGGGTGGAAAACTGTTTTTT. Its protein is CASSTPGTGGGKLFF. Using reference TRBV19 and TRBJ1-4 for the parts outside the CDR3, the full variable domain is DGGITQSPKYLFRKEGQNVTLSCEQNLNHDAMYWYRQDPGQGLRLIYYSQIVNDFQKGDIAEGYSVSREKKESFPLTVTSAQKNPTAFYLCASSTPGTGGGKLFFGSGTQLSVL.

The chain recombines TRBV5-5 with TRBJ2-5; 8 nucleotides align to TRBD2. CDR1 SGHKS and CDR2 YYEKEE come from the germline V gene (reference sequence). Trimming removed 1 base from V and 2 bases from J; junction bases left unmatched: 4. This CDR3 comprises 15 residues. CDR3 sequence reads: CASSLLAGGQETQYF. DNA for the CDR3: TGTGCCAGCAGCTTGCTCGCGGGGGGACAAGAGACCCAGTACTTC. Complete variable domain (other parts from reference TRBV5-5 and TRBJ2-5): DAGVTQSPTHLIKTRGQQVTLRCSPISGHKSVSWYQQVLGQGPQFIFQYYEKEERGRGNFPDRFSARQFPNYSSELNVNALLLGDSALYLCASSLLAGGQETQYFGPGTRLLVL.

This chain links TRBV11-3 with TRBJ2-1; 14 bases align to TRBD2. Germline trimming cut 5 bases from V and 7 bases from J; bases unmatched to any gene: 7. The CDR3 runs to 16 residues. The V gene's germline CDR1 is SGHNT and CDR2 YENEEA. The DNA of the CDR3 is TGTGCCAGCAGCCTAGGGACTAGCGGGAGAGGAAATGAGCAGTTCTTC. It yields the protein CASSLGTSGRGNEQFF.

This clone showed up just once. The CDR3 DNA follows: TGTGCCAGCAGCCGTACTAGCGGGGACTACAATGAGCAGTTCTTC. Its protein product is CASSRTSGDYNEQFF. The chain joins TRBV28 to TRBJ2-1; TRBD2 matches at 10 bases. After removal of 6 bases from V and 3 bases from J, the junction contained 5 bases not matched to a gene. From germline, CDR1 is MDHEN and CDR2 SYDVKM. The CDR3 length is 15 residues.

The chain links TRBV5-4 to TRBJ2-7; 11 nucleotides agree with TRBD2. The V gene's germline CDR1 is SGHNT and CDR2 YYREEE (reference sequence). The CDR3 extends over 15 amino acids. With V trimmed by 2 bases and J by 7 bases, 8 bases remained unmatched. CDR3 region: CASSFPSGRPKEQYF. The CDR3 coding sequence is TGTGCCAGCAGCTTCCCTAGCGGGAGGCCTAAAGAGCAGTACTTC.

The chain couples TRBV21-1 to TRBJ2-7; the table assigns TRBD2, which was not confirmed against the DNA. TRBV21-1 is a listed pseudogene. The length of the CDR3 is 16 residues. The DNA for the CDR3 is TGTGCCAGCAGCAAGATAGGGAGTAAAGGGAGTTACGAGCAGTACTTC. It translates to CASSKIGSKGSYEQYF.

The chain uses TRBV19 and TRBJ1-6; no firm D call. The CDR3 runs to 15 residues. V dropped 6 bases and J dropped 4 bases, with 13 bases sitting between them. The germline CDR1 and CDR2 sequences are LNHDA and SQIVND (reference sequence). Written as DNA, the CDR3 is TGTGCCAGTAGATCCGTGGGAGCATATAATTCACCCCTCCACTTT. This sequence encodes CASRSVGAYNSPLHF.

This chain links TRBV5-6 with TRBJ1-2; 9 positions agree with TRBD1. Germline V gene data show CDR1 as SGHDT and CDR2 as YYEEEE. This CDR3 spans 13 amino acids. V lost 6 bases to trimming and J lost 4 bases; unmatched junction nucleotides: 4. CDR3 loop: CASTPGQGYGYTF. CDR3 nucleotides: TGTGCCAGCACTCCGGGACAGGGCTATGGCTACACCTTC.

In regard to this clone: Other DNA sequences from this sample encode an identical CDR3 as well. V gene TRBV14 combines with J gene TRBJ2-7, with D maybe TRBD2 (6 bases). The CDR3 has 13 residues. V dropped 1 base and J dropped 3 bases, with 7 bases sitting between them. Germline V gene data show CDR1 as SGHDN and CDR2 as FVKESK. CDR3: CASSQVGGYEQYF. The DNA of the CDR3 is TGTGCCAGCAGCCAAGTCGGGGGCTACGAGCAGTACTTC.

This clone was counted between two and nine times. The V gene is TRBV27, the J gene TRBJ2-5, with 8 bases fitting TRBD1. The CDR3 spans 15 residues. Looked up from germline, CDR1 is MNHEY and CDR2 is SMNVEV (reference sequence). V lost 5 bases and J lost 4; bases outside the gene matches: 9. The CDR3 reads CASSALQGARETQYF. CDR3 in DNA: TGTGCCAGCAGTGCTCTCCAGGGGGCCCGAGAGACCCAGTACTTC.

V and J are TRBV4-2 and TRBJ1-2; 7 bases are a match to TRBD1. This CDR3 region has 17 residues. CDR1 is LGHNA, CDR2 YNFKEQ, per germline. V shed 0 bases, J shed 4 bases, and the junction held 11 bases outside the gene matches. The CDR3 sequence: CASSQDREGATLYGYTF. In DNA, the CDR3 is TGTGCCAGCAGCCAAGATCGGGAGGGGGCGACCCTCTATGGCTACACCTTC.

V and J are TRBV19 and TRBJ2-5; 8 bases are shared with TRBD2. The DNA end favors TRBJ2-7, so the J call may be wrong. Per the germline V gene, CDR1 is LNHDA and CDR2 is SQIVND (reference sequence). This CDR3 contains 16 residues. This CDR3 is CASSIASSGPFYEQYF. CDR3 sequence (DNA): TGTGCCAGTAGTATTGCGTCTAGCGGGCCTTTTTACGAGCAGTACTTC.

V gene TRBV19 combines with J gene TRBJ1-2; D not certain. V lost 5 bases, J lost 1 base, and 14 bases lay in between. Germline CDR1 LNHDA, CDR2 SQIVND (reference sequence). The CDR3 has 15 residues. Here the CDR3 reads CASSPRRERNYGYTF. The CDR3 DNA sequence: TGTGCCAGTAGTCCCCGTCGGGAACGTAACTATGGCTACACCTTC.

The chain uses TRBV11-1 and TRBJ2-4; 7 positions match TRBD1. Trimming removed 1 base from V and 11 bases from J; junction bases left unmatched: 14. This CDR3 is 16 amino acids long. Germline-derived CDR1 and CDR2 are SGHAT and FQDESV (reference sequence). The CDR3 loop reads CASSLGHRGPKGVQYF. CDR3 DNA sequence: TGTGCCAGCAGCTTAGGGCACAGGGGCCCCAAGGGTGTTCAGTACTTC.

This CDR3 reads CSASGTGMGEQYF. In nucleotides, the CDR3 is TGCAGCGCCTCCGGGACAGGGATGGGGGAGCAGTACTTC. This sequence joins TRBV29-1 and TRBJ2-7, with TRBD1 identical over 9 bases. Looked up from germline, CDR1 is SQVTM and CDR2 is ANQGSEA. V dropped 7 bases and J dropped 7; count of bases not matched to a gene: 11. CDR3 length: 13 residues.

J is TRBJ2-3 and V is TRBV7-3; TRBD2 matches 7 bases. After removal of 8 bases from V and 2 bases from J, the junction contained 7 bases not matched to a gene. This CDR3 is 14 amino acids long. CDR1 and CDR2 from the germline V gene are SGHTA and FQGTGA. The CDR3 DNA follows: TGTGCCAGCGGGGCTAGCGGCTACACAGATACGCAGTATTTT. It specifies CASGASGYTDTQYF.

This rearrangement joins TRBV28 to TRBJ1-5; possibly TRBD1 for D (6 bases). From germline, CDR1 is MDHEN and CDR2 SYDVKM. The CDR3 consists of 14 residues. V was trimmed by 5 bases and J by 2 bases, leaving 10 bases between them. This chain's CDR3 is CASSLGQRNQPQHF. In DNA, the CDR3 is TGTGCCAGCAGTCTTGGACAGCGCAATCAGCCCCAGCATTTT.

The V call is TRBV4-1, the J call TRBJ2-1; possible D gene TRBD2, 5 bases. The CDR3 runs 17 residues. Germline CDR1 and CDR2: MGHRA and YSYEKL. Trimming shortened V by 0 bases and J by 0 bases, and 12 bases separated the two germline ends. The CDR3 sequence is CASSQDPSRSSYNEQFF. CDR3 nucleotide sequence: TGCGCCAGCAGCCAAGATCCTAGCCGAAGCTCCTACAATGAGCAGTTCTTC.